The 24 T cell receptor beta chains listed next were all sequenced from one sample in a study of identical twins. TCRdb fed the 5' RACE reads into MiXCR, producing one record per CDR3 protein. The sample includes approximately 220,000 distinct CDR3 sequences, around 6.9% seen only once; the top ten take about 2%. These records were also assigned to another study, of yellow fever vaccine responses in identical twins.

Sequenced: memory (CD45RO+) T cells sorted from blood. These TCRs come from a woman under 30 in good health.

This clonotype was observed a few times. The chain carries TRBV19 and TRBJ2-3, with 9 bases fitting TRBD1. There are 16 residues in the CDR3. Trimming cost V 8 bases and J 4 bases; bases outside gene matches: 13. Germline V gene data show CDR1 as LNHDA and CDR2 as SQIVND (reference sequence). CDR3 DNA sequence: TGTGCCAGTTCCAAAGGGACAGGGATTCCGCCAGATACGCAGTATTTT. Protein sequence: CASSKGTGIPPDTQYF. Full variable domain (outside the CDR3, taken from reference TRBV19 and TRBJ2-3): DGGITQSPKYLFRKEGQNVTLSCEQNLNHDAMYWYRQDPGQGLRLIYYSQIVNDFQKGDIAEGYSVSREKKESFPLTVTSAQKNPTAFYLCASSKGTGIPPDTQYFGPGTRLTVL.

This clonotype has ten or more counts. The chain couples TRBV2 to TRBJ2-4; D remains unclear. V was clipped by 5 bases and J by 0 bases, with 5 bases between them. Germline loops: CDR1 SNHLY, CDR2 FYNNEI. CDR3 length: 13 residues. This CDR3 reads CASSTLAKNIQYF. The CDR3 region has the DNA TGTGCCAGCAGTACCCTAGCCAAAAACATTCAGTACTTC.

This chain connects TRBV6-6 to TRBJ2-3; a possible D gene is TRBD2 (6 bases). Germline V lookup: CDR1 MNHNY, CDR2 SVGAGI (reference sequence). Trimming left V 6 bases short and J 4 bases short, with 11 bases between. This CDR3 contains 13 residues. The CDR3 here is CASRGPSADTQYF. CDR3 DNA: TGTGCCAGCAGAGGGCCTAGCGCAGATACGCAGTATTTT.

In DNA, the CDR3 is TGCAGCGCGGACAGGGTGGGCACTGAAGCTTTCTTT. Translation gives CSADRVGTEAFF. V and J are TRBV29-1 and TRBJ1-1; 8 bases agree with TRBD1. Germline loops: CDR1 SQVTM, CDR2 ANQGSEA. The CDR3 spans 12 residues. V gave up 7 bases and J gave up 4 bases; unmatched junction bases: 5.

The chain joins TRBV20-1 to TRBJ2-7; perhaps TRBD2 as D (6 bases). Germline CDR1 and CDR2: DFQATT and SNEGSKA (reference sequence). V was trimmed by 5 bases and J by 3 bases, leaving 11 bases between them. The CDR3 covers 12 residues. CDR3 sequence reads: CSAAGRSYEQYF. CDR3 nucleotide sequence: TGCAGTGCTGCGGGACGAAGCTACGAGCAGTACTTC.

This clonotype has a handful of counts. The chain links TRBV27 to TRBJ2-1; 7 bases agree with TRBD2. The CDR3 is made up of 16 amino acids. The V segment lost 5 bases and the J segment 0 bases; nucleotides outside the gene matches: 7. Germline V lookup: CDR1 MNHEY, CDR2 SMNVEV (reference sequence). CDR3 DNA sequence: TGTGCCAGCAGTCCAGGCTCGGGGGGCTCCTACAATGAGCAGTTCTTC. Translation gives CASSPGSGGSYNEQFF.

This rearrangement joins TRBV28 to TRBJ2-7, with 7 bases fitting TRBD1. With 6 bases clipped from V and 0 bases from J, the junction kept 8 bases outside the gene matches. The CDR3 is 15 residues long. Germline loops: CDR1 MDHEN, CDR2 SYDVKM. The CDR3 nucleotides read TGTGCCAGCAGCAAAAGAGGGGGCGACTCCTACGAGCAGTACTTC. It is translated as CASSKRGGDSYEQYF.

Turning to this clonotype: An end of the junction differs from the germline gene, which may be a read error. The genes are TRBV19 and TRBJ2-3; 7 bases are a match to TRBD1. The germline gives CDR1 LNHDA, CDR2 SQIVND (reference sequence). The CDR3 has 15 residues. CDR3 coding DNA: TGTGCCAGTAGTTCCTGGACAGGCAGCACAGATATGCAGTATTTT. Translation: CASSSWTGSTDMQYF.

This clonotype was detected ten times or more. The chain combines TRBV6-1 with TRBJ1-2, with D unclear. Looked up from germline, CDR1 is MNHNS and CDR2 is SASEGT. The V and J ends lost 3 bases and 0 bases respectively, with 5 bases between them. This CDR3 is built from 13 residues. The CDR3 nucleotides read TGTGCCAGCAGTGACACAGCTAACTATGGCTACACCTTC. Protein sequence: CASSDTANYGYTF.

V and J are TRBV27 and TRBJ2-7; TRBD2 might be the D (6 bases). Germline lookup yields CDR1 MNHEY and CDR2 SMNVEV (reference sequence). Trimming removed 0 bases from V and 2 bases from J, with 11 bases in between. The CDR3 sequence is 15 residues long. The CDR3 region is CASSLSTGATYEQYF. Here the CDR3 DNA reads TGTGCCAGCAGTTTATCGACGGGAGCAACCTACGAGCAGTACTTC.

The chain links TRBV7-2 to TRBJ2-3, with 8 bases that match TRBD2. V shed 5 bases and J 6 bases; nucleotides not matched to a gene: 10. The V gene's germline CDR1 is SGHTA and CDR2 FQGNSA. This CDR3 comprises 15 residues. The DNA for the CDR3 is TGTGCCAGCAGCGCCTCGGGCGGGAGGACCGATACGCAGTATTTT. Translation gives CASSASGGRTDTQYF.

This clonotype has only a few counts. The V gene is TRBV30, the J gene TRBJ2-1; D may match TRBD1 or TRBD2 (6 bases each). CDR3 length: 14 amino acids. Per germline, CDR1 GTSNPN and CDR2 SVGIG (reference sequence). Deletions cut 4 bases from V and 8 bases from J, with 18 bases between. CDR3 DNA sequence: TGTGCCTGGACCCGAGGGAGGACAGTGGATGAGCAGTTCTTC. This gives the protein CAWTRGRTVDEQFF.

The rearrangement joins TRBV28 to TRBJ2-5, with TRBD2 matching over 10 bases. With 3 bases clipped from V and 5 bases from J, the junction kept 6 bases outside the gene matches. The CDR3 runs 15 residues. Germline V CDR1 and CDR2: MDHEN, SYDVKM. In DNA, the CDR3 is TGTGCCAGCAGTTTTCCAGCGGGAGGGGGCGAGACCCAGTACTTC. Protein product: CASSFPAGGGETQYF.

Worth noting for this clonotype: The junction departs from germline at one end; a sequencing error may be responsible. The gene calls are TRBV7-7 and TRBJ2-7; D gene uncertain. This CDR3 spans 14 amino acids. Germline V gene data show CDR1 as SSHAT and CDR2 as FNYEAQ (reference sequence). The CDR3 sequence: CASSQSPFSYEQYF. Written as DNA, the CDR3 is TGTGCTAGCAGCCAATCGCCCTTCTCCTACGAGCAGTACTTC.

This clonotype was observed a handful of times. The rearrangement uses TRBV25-1 and TRBJ1-5, with TRBD1 as a possible D gene (5 bases). Trimming cost V 1 base and J 0 bases, with 10 bases left between them. The CDR3 runs to 16 residues. The germline gives CDR1 MGHDK, CDR2 SYGVNS. The CDR3 DNA is TGTGCCAGCAGTGAATCGGGCAGGGCTAGCAATCAGCCCCAGCATTTT. Its protein product is CASSESGRASNQPQHF.

This clonotype was observed at least ten times. The V gene is TRBV15, the J gene TRBJ2-1; D gene uncertain. The CDR3 extends over 16 amino acids. V was shortened by 3 bases and J by 1 base, with 13 bases between the two germline ends. CDR1 and CDR2 from the germline V gene are LNHNV and YYDKDF (reference sequence). The CDR3 protein is CATSSLMAISYNEQFF. The CDR3 DNA reads as TGTGCCACCAGCAGTCTCATGGCCATATCCTACAATGAGCAGTTCTTC.

This clonotype was counted between two and nine times. The V call is TRBV6-4, the J call TRBJ2-1, with unresolved D. In germline, CDR1 is MRHNA, CDR2 SNTAGT. CDR3 size: 12 residues. The V and J ends lost 2 bases and 13 bases respectively, with 12 bases between them. CDR3 DNA sequence: TGTGCCAGCAGTGACGGCGAAGCCCTCCAGTTCTTC. This codes for CASSDGEALQFF.

This clonotype showed up just a few times. The V gene is TRBV7-9, the J gene TRBJ2-3; 9 bases match TRBD1. With 5 bases clipped from V and 1 base from J, the junction kept 7 bases outside the gene matches. In germline, CDR1 is SEHNR, CDR2 FQNEAQ (reference sequence). The CDR3 consists of 16 residues. The DNA of the CDR3 is TGTGCCAGCAGCCAGACAGGGGGGTGGCGCACAGATACGCAGTATTTT. Amino acids: CASSQTGGWRTDTQYF.

This clonotype was detected ten times or more. The chain links TRBV15 to TRBJ2-2; 7 nucleotides match TRBD2. Germline V lookup: CDR1 LNHNV, CDR2 YYDKDF (reference sequence). The V segment lost 0 bases and the J segment 1 base; nucleotides outside the gene matches: 8. The CDR3 is 18 residues long. The CDR3 reads CATSRDGAGVRNTGELFF. In DNA, the CDR3 is TGTGCCACCAGCAGAGATGGGGCGGGAGTACGGAACACCGGGGAGCTGTTTTTT.

This clonotype has at least ten counts. J is TRBJ2-2 and V is TRBV9; the D gene is possibly TRBD2 (5 bases). The germline V gene encodes CDR1 SGDLS and CDR2 YYNGEE. This CDR3 comprises 14 residues. V was cut by 0 bases and J by 8 bases, with 11 bases left in between. CDR3 loop: CASSVDGGTGELFF. For the CDR3, the DNA is TGTGCCAGCAGCGTAGATGGAGGTACGGGGGAGCTGTTTTTT.

J is TRBJ1-2 and V is TRBV7-2, with 8 nucleotides matching TRBD1. This CDR3 is built from 14 residues. The V segment lost 5 bases and the J segment 4 bases; nucleotides outside the gene matches: 6. Germline V gives CDR1 SGHTA, CDR2 FQGNSA. The CDR3 protein is CASSPRQGSYGYTF. Here the CDR3 DNA reads TGTGCCAGCAGCCCGAGACAGGGGTCCTATGGCTACACCTTC.

This chain joins TRBV24-1 and TRBJ2-1; a weak D match, TRBD2 (5 bases). Germline assignment: CDR1 KGHDR and CDR2 SFDVKD. Between the trimmed V and J ends, which lost 4 bases and 4 bases, there was a span of 10 bases. The CDR3 has 14 residues. CDR3 sequence reads: CATSDTRDYNEQFF. The CDR3 region has the DNA TGTGCCACCAGTGACACCCGGGATTACAATGAGCAGTTCTTC.

This clonotype turned up a few times. V is TRBV10-3 and J is TRBJ2-2; possible D gene TRBD1, 6 bases. CDR3 length equals 13 residues. V was shortened by 9 bases and J by 4 bases, with 12 bases between the two germline ends. From germline, CDR1 is ENHRY and CDR2 SYGVKD. The CDR3 spells CAIPQGFTGELFF. For the CDR3, the DNA is TGTGCCATTCCACAGGGTTTCACCGGGGAGCTGTTTTTT.

Ten or more counts support this clonotype. The V and J genes are TRBV4-3 and TRBJ1-5; D gene ambiguous. Per germline, CDR1 LGHNA and CDR2 YSLEER. V shed 0 bases and J shed 0 bases, with 6 bases lying between them. CDR3 size: 15 residues. CDR3 in DNA: TGCGCCAGCAGCCAAGAGTTGGATAGCAATCAGCCCCAGCATTTT. It encodes CASSQELDSNQPQHF.